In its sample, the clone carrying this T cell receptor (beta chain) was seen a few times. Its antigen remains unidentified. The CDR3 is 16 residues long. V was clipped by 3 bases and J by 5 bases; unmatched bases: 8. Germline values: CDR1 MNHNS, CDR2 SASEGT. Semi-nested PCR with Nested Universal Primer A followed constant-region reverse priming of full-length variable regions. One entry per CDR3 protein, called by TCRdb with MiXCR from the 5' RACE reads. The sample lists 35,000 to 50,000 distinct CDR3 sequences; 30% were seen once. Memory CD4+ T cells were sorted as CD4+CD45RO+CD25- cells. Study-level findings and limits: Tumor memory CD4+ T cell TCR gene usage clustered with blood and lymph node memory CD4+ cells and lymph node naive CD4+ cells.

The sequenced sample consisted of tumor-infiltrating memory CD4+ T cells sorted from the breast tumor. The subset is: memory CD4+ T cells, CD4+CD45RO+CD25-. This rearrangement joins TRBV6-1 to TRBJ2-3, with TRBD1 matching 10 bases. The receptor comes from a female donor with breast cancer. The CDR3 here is CASSDVGTGAKDTQYF. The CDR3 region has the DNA TGTGCCAGCAGTGATGTCGGGACAGGGGCAAAAGATACGCAGTATTTT.